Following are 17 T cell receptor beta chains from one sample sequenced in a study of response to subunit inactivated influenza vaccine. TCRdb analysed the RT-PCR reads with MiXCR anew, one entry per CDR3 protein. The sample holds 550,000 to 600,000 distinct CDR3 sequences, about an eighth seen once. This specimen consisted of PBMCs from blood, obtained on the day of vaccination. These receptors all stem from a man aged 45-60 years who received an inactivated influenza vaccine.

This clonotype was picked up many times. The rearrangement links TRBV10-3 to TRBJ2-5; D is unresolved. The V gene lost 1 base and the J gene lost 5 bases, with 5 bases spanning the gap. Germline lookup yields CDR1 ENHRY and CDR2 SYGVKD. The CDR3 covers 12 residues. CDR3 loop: CAISEWKETQYF. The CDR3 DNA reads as TGTGCCATCAGTGAGTGGAAGGAGACCCAGTACTTC.

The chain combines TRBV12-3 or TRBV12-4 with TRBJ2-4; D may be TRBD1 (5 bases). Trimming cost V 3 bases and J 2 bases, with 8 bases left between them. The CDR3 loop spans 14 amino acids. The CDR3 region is CASSFAGSKNIQYF. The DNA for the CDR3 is TGTGCCAGCAGTTTTGCAGGGTCCAAAAACATTCAGTACTTC.

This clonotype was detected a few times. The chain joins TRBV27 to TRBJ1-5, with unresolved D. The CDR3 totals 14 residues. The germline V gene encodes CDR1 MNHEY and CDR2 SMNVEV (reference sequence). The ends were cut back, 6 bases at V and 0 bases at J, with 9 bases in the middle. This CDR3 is CASSQEYSNQPQHF. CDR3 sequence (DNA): TGTGCCAGCAGCCAAGAGTATAGCAATCAGCCCCAGCATTTT.

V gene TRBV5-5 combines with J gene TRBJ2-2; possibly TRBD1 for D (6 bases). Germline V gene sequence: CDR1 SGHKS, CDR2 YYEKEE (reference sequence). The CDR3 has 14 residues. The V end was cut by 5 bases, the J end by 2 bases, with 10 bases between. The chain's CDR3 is CASRTDRNTGELFF. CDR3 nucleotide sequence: TGTGCCAGCAGGACGGACAGAAACACCGGGGAGCTGTTTTTT.

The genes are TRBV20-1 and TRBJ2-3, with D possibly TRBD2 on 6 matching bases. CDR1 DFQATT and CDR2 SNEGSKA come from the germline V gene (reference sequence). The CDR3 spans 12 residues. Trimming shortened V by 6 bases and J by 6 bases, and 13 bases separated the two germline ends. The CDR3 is CSARLGMDTQYF. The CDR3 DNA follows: TGCAGTGCCCGACTAGGCATGGATACGCAGTATTTT.

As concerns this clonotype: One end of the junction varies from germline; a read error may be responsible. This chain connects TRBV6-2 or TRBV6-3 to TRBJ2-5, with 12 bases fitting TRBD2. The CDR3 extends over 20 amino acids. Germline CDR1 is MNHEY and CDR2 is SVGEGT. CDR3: CASTYQPLAGGHFDQETQYF. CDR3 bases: TGTGCCAGCACTTACCAACCTCTAGCGGGGGGGCATTTTGACCAAGAGACCCAGTACTTC.

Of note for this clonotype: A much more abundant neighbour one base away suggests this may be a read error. The CDR3 sequence is CAIGQSYEQYF. The DNA of the CDR3 is TGTGCCATCGGACAGTCCTACGAGCAGTACTTC. The V gene is TRBV10-3, the J gene TRBJ2-7; maybe TRBD1 (6 bases). The CDR3 is 11 amino acids. V was pared by 8 bases and J by 1 base, with 6 bases between. Germline V CDR1 and CDR2: ENHRY, SYGVKD.

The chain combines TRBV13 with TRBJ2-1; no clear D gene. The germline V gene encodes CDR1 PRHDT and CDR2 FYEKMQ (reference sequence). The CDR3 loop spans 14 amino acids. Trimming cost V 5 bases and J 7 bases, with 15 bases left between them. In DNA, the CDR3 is TGTGCCAGCAGCATATCATGGGGAAAAAATGAGCAGTTCTTC. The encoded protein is CASSISWGKNEQFF.

The CDR3 protein is CASSPEGSDGANVLTF. In DNA, the CDR3 is TGTGCCAGCAGCCCGGAGGGGAGTGATGGGGCCAACGTCCTGACTTTC. V is TRBV4-2 and J is TRBJ2-6, with D tentatively TRBD2 (6 bases). V was shortened by 4 bases and J by 3 bases, with 13 bases between the two germline ends. Germline V CDR1 and CDR2: LGHNA, YNFKEQ. CDR3 length equals 16 residues.

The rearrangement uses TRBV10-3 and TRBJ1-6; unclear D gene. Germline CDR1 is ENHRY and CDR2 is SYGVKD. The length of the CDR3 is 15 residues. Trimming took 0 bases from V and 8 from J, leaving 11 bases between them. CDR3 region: CAISESVGLDSPLHF. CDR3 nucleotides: TGTGCCATCAGTGAGTCGGTCGGCTTGGATTCACCCCTCCACTTT.

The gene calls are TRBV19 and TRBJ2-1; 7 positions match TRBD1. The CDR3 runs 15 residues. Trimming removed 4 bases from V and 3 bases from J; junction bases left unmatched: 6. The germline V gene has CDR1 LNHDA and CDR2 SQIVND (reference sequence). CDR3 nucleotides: TGTGCCAGTAGTACCCGGGACAGTCTCTACAATGAGCAGTTCTTC. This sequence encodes CASSTRDSLYNEQFF.

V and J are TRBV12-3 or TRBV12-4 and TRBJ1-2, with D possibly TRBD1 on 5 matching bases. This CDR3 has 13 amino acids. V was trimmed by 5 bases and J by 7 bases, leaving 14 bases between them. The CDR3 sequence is CASSVRDIGGYTF. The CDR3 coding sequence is TGTGCCAGCAGTGTCAGGGATATCGGTGGCTACACCTTC.

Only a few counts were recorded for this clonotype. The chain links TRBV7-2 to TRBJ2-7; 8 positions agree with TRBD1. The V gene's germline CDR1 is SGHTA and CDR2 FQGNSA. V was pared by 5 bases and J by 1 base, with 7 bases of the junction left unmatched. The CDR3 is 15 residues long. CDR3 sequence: CASSKRDRPSYEQYF. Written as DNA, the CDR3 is TGTGCCAGCAGCAAACGGGACAGGCCATCCTACGAGCAGTACTTC.

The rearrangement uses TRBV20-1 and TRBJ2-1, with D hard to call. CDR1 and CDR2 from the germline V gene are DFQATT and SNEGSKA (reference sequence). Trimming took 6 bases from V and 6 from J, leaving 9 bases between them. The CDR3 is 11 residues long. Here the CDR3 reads CSARSTNEQFF. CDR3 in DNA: TGCAGTGCCCGGTCGACCAATGAGCAGTTCTTC.

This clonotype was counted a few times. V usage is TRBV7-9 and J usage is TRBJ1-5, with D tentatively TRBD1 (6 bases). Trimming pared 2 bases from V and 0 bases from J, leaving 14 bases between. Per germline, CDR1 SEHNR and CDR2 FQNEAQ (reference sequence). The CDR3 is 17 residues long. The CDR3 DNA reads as TGTGCCAGCAGCTTAAATCCGACAGGACTTAGCAATCAGCCCCAGCATTTT. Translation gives CASSLNPTGLSNQPQHF. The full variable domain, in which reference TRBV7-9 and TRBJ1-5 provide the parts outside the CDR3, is DTGVSQNPRHKITKRGQNVTFRCDPISEHNRLYWYRQTLGQGPEFLTYFQNEAQLEKSRLLSDRFSAERPKGSFSTLEIQRTEQGDSAMYLCASSLNPTGLSNQPQHFGDGTRLSIL.

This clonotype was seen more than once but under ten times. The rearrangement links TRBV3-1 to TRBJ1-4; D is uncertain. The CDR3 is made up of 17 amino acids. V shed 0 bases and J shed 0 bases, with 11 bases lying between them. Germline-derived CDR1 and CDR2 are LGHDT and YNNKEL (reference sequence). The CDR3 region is CASSQELSYTTNEKLFF. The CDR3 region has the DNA TGTGCCAGCAGCCAAGAGCTGTCATACACAACTAATGAAAAACTGTTTTTT.

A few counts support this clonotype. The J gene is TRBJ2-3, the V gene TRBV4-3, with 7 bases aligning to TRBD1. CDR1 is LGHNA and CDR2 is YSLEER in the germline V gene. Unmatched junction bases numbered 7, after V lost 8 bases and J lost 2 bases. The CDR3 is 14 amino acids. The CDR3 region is CASQWTGFTDTQYF. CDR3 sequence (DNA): TGCGCCAGCCAATGGACAGGATTCACAGATACGCAGTATTTT.